The 27 T cell receptor beta chains reported below all come from one sample, sequenced in a study of blood T cell repertoires in COVID-19. Some clones are missing from TCRdb's copy, which holds only in-frame ones; the method was immunoSEQ multiplex PCR. The table records fewer than 50,000 clones, under 80% of them present only once. Material: peripheral blood. The receptors were sampled from an elderly man with acute or convalescent COVID-19.

The rearrangement uses TRBV5-1 and TRBJ2-1; no reliable D call. Trimming shortened V by 1 base and J by 4 bases, and 12 bases separated the two germline ends. This CDR3 has 15 amino acids. Germline loops: CDR1 SGHRS, CDR2 YFSETQ. CDR3 nucleotides: TGCGCCAGCAGCTTGTCTCTAGTGGGTTACAATGAGCAGTTCTTC. Its translation: CASSLSLVGYNEQFF. The whole variable domain, remainder taken from reference TRBV5-1 and TRBJ2-1, is KAGVTQTPRYLIKTRGQQVTLSCSPISGHRSVSWYQQTPGQGLQFLFEYFSETQRNKGNFPGRFSGRQFSNSRSEMNVSTLELGDSALYLCASSLSLVGYNEQFFGPGTRLTVL.

The chain links TRBV29-1 to TRBJ2-5, with 7 bases identical to TRBD1. The CDR3 consists of 13 residues. The V gene's germline CDR1 is SQVTM and CDR2 ANQGSEA. The junction had 9 bases not matched to a gene; V was cut back by 6 bases and J by 5 bases. The CDR3 DNA reads TGCAGCGTAGCCCAGGGGGTGGCGGAGACCCAGTACTTC. Protein sequence: CSVAQGVAETQYF.

V is TRBV2 and J is TRBJ1-2, with a weak D call TRBD1 (5 bases). Per the germline V gene, CDR1 is SNHLY and CDR2 is FYNNEI. CDR3 length: 14 amino acids. V lost 6 bases, J lost 4 bases, and 15 bases lay in between. CDR3 in DNA: TGTGCCAGCAGCCCTGAACAGGCCACCTATGGCTACACCTTC. Protein: CASSPEQATYGYTF.

V usage is TRBV5-1 and J usage is TRBJ1-1; 7 bases are shared with TRBD1. The J segment lost 6 bases and the V segment lost 0 bases, leaving 8 bases of the junction unmatched. CDR3 size: 15 residues. The germline V gene encodes CDR1 SGHRS and CDR2 YFSETQ. The chain's CDR3 is CASSLEGDRNSEAFF. CDR3 bases: TGCGCCAGCAGCTTGGAGGGGGACAGAAACTCTGAAGCTTTCTTT.

This clone was detected only once. As DNA, the CDR3 is TGTGCCAGCAGTAGACAGGGCCCGGCCTACAATGAGCAGTTCTTC. Protein sequence: CASSRQGPAYNEQFF. The genes are TRBV27 and TRBJ2-1, with 7 bases identical to TRBD1. Germline V CDR1 and CDR2: MNHEY, SMNVEV (reference sequence). The ends lost 5 bases at V and 2 bases at J; junction bases unmatched: 6. This CDR3 is built from 15 residues.

This rearrangement joins TRBV5-1 to TRBJ1-2, with unresolved D. Trimming cost V 2 bases and J 3 bases, with 5 bases left between them. This CDR3 contains 12 residues. The germline gives CDR1 SGHRS, CDR2 YFSETQ. DNA of the CDR3: TGCGCCAGCAGCTTCCGCGACTATGGCTACACCTTC. Amino acid sequence: CASSFRDYGYTF.

A few counts support this clone. The genes are TRBV6-6 and TRBJ2-3; TRBD2 is a possible D gene (6 bases). The CDR3 runs to 15 residues. Germline values: CDR1 MNHNY, CDR2 SVGAGI (reference sequence). Trimming stripped 6 bases from V and 0 bases from J, with 13 bases between. Here the CDR3 reads CASRDSGASTDTQYF. The CDR3 nucleotides read TGTGCCAGCAGGGATAGCGGTGCTAGCACAGATACGCAGTATTTT.

The chain links TRBV6-4 to TRBJ1-1, with 7 bases that match TRBD1. The V segment lost 5 bases and the J segment 0 bases; nucleotides outside the gene matches: 3. This CDR3 is built from 14 residues. CDR1 and CDR2 (germline): MRHNA, SNTAGT. CDR3 in amino acids: CASSPQGLNTEAFF. For the CDR3, the DNA is TGTGCCAGCAGTCCACAGGGGTTGAACACTGAAGCTTTCTTT.

This chain links TRBV5-4 with TRBJ2-2, with TRBD2 matching 9 bases. The CDR3 consists of 16 residues. The V segment lost 5 bases and the J segment 3 bases; nucleotides outside the gene matches: 8. Germline V gives CDR1 SGHNT, CDR2 YYREEE (reference sequence). The CDR3, as DNA: TGTGCCAGCAGTCGTAGCGGGGGAGGGGACACCGGGGAGCTGTTTTTT. Residues: CASSRSGGGDTGELFF. Supplemented by reference TRBV5-4 and TRBJ2-2, the full variable domain reads ETGVTQSPTHLIKTRGQQVTLRCSSQSGHNTVSWYQQALGQGPQFIFQYYREEENGRGNFPPRFSGLQFPNYSSELNVNALELDDSALYLCASSRSGGGDTGELFFGEGSRLTVL.

The rearrangement uses TRBV19 and TRBJ2-2, with TRBD2 identical over 7 bases. Germline lookup yields CDR1 LNHDA and CDR2 SQIVND (reference sequence). The V segment lost 7 bases and the J segment 7 bases; nucleotides outside the gene matches: 9. The CDR3 loop spans 14 amino acids. DNA for the CDR3: TGTGCCAGTAAATCCGGGACTAAGTTCGGGGAGCTGTTTTTT. The encoded protein is CASKSGTKFGELFF.

The rearrangement joins TRBV4-1 to TRBJ2-7, with a possible D match to TRBD2 (5 bases). V was trimmed by 0 bases and J by 0 bases, leaving 15 bases between them. The CDR3 totals 17 residues. Germline values: CDR1 MGHRA, CDR2 YSYEKL. The CDR3 reads CASSQDQAGDSSYEQYF. CDR3 nucleotide sequence: TGCGCCAGCAGCCAAGATCAGGCGGGCGATAGCTCCTACGAGCAGTACTTC.

V is TRBV5-4 and J is TRBJ1-1, with D possibly TRBD1 on 6 matching bases. With 4 bases removed from V and 11 bases from J, the gap between germline ends came to 24 bases. CDR1 and CDR2 (germline): SGHNT, YYREEE (reference sequence). CDR3 length: 15 residues. The CDR3, as DNA: TGTGCCAGCAGCGCCGGGGGGGCGCCTACTAGTACGGCTTTCTTT. Translating it yields CASSAGGAPTSTAFF.

This clone turned up a few times. The rearrangement uses TRBV19 and TRBJ2-6; D is unresolved. This CDR3 is 14 amino acids long. Germline assignment: CDR1 LNHDA and CDR2 SQIVND (reference sequence). The V and J ends lost 4 bases and 4 bases respectively, with 8 bases between them. The CDR3 nucleotides are TGTGCCAGTAGTACCCGGTACGGGGCCAACGTCCTGACTTTC. The encoded protein is CASSTRYGANVLTF. Full variable domain (rest looked up from reference TRBV19 and TRBJ2-6): DGGITQSPKYLFRKEGQNVTLSCEQNLNHDAMYWYRQDPGQGLRLIYYSQIVNDFQKGDIAEGYSVSREKKESFPLTVTSAQKNPTAFYLCASSTRYGANVLTFGAGSRLTVL.

This clone was detected only a few times. The V gene is TRBV19, the J gene TRBJ2-6, with 10 bases fitting TRBD1. Trimming removed 5 bases from V and 2 bases from J; junction bases left unmatched: 3. The CDR3 runs 16 residues. Germline V lookup: CDR1 LNHDA, CDR2 SQIVND (reference sequence). Here the CDR3 DNA reads TGTGCCAGTAGTCCCGGGACAGGGGCTGGGGCCAACGTCCTGACTTTC. Residues: CASSPGTGAGANVLTF.

This chain joins TRBV7-2 and TRBJ1-2; D gene ambiguous. This CDR3 spans 14 amino acids. Deletions cut 1 base from V and 5 bases from J, with 11 bases between. Germline lookup yields CDR1 SGHTA and CDR2 FQGNSA. CDR3 loop: CASSLDAGSYGYTF. CDR3 DNA: TGTGCCAGCAGCTTAGATGCAGGCTCTTATGGCTACACCTTC.

J is TRBJ2-1 and V is TRBV19; 11 nucleotides align to TRBD2. V trimming: 4 bases; J trimming: 4 bases; junction bases outside the gene matches: 9. Germline V CDR1 and CDR2: LNHDA, SQIVND (reference sequence). CDR3 length: 17 residues. The CDR3 sequence is CASSRALASGRYNEQFF. CDR3 nucleotide sequence: TGTGCCAGTAGTAGGGCCTTGGCTAGCGGGAGGTACAATGAGCAGTTCTTC. Full variable domain (remainder filled in from reference TRBV19 and TRBJ2-1): DGGITQSPKYLFRKEGQNVTLSCEQNLNHDAMYWYRQDPGQGLRLIYYSQIVNDFQKGDIAEGYSVSREKKESFPLTVTSAQKNPTAFYLCASSRALASGRYNEQFFGPGTRLTVL.

The rearrangement joins TRBV5-4 to TRBJ1-4; 8 bases match TRBD1. Germline CDR1 and CDR2: SGHNT and YYREEE (reference sequence). Trimming cost V 4 bases and J 0 bases; bases outside gene matches: 8. The CDR3 runs 17 residues. The CDR3 loop is CASSRIGTGTTNEKLFF. In DNA form, the CDR3 reads TGTGCCAGCAGCCGAATCGGGACAGGTACAACTAATGAAAAACTGTTTTTT.

This rearrangement joins TRBV6-5 to TRBJ2-1, with 14 nucleotides matching TRBD2. V lost 6 bases, J lost 10 bases, and 2 bases stayed unmatched. Germline V gene lookup returns CDR1 MNHEY and CDR2 SVGAGI. CDR3 length: 13 amino acids. CDR3 sequence (DNA): TGTGCCAGCAGACGACTAGCGGGGGGGGAGCAGTTCTTC. The encoded protein is CASRRLAGGEQFF.

V gene TRBV6-5 combines with J gene TRBJ1-2, with D possibly TRBD1 on 6 matching bases. From germline, CDR1 is MNHEY and CDR2 SVGAGI. V dropped 4 bases and J dropped 3 bases, with 12 bases sitting between them. The CDR3 sequence is 14 residues long. DNA of the CDR3: TGTGCCAGCAGTTTAGGACAGACTTACTATGGCTACACCTTC. Translated: CASSLGQTYYGYTF.

The chain carries TRBV5-1 and TRBJ2-1; 10 bases fit TRBD2. Trimming at V came to 6 bases and at J to 4 bases, leaving 4 bases not matched to a gene. This CDR3 is built from 14 residues. CDR1 is SGHRS, CDR2 YFSETQ, per germline. CDR3 sequence: CASKLAGRYNEQFF. The CDR3, as DNA: TGCGCCAGCAAACTAGCGGGAAGGTACAATGAGCAGTTCTTC. Full variable domain (remainder filled in from reference TRBV5-1 and TRBJ2-1): KAGVTQTPRYLIKTRGQQVTLSCSPISGHRSVSWYQQTPGQGLQFLFEYFSETQRNKGNFPGRFSGRQFSNSRSEMNVSTLELGDSALYLCASKLAGRYNEQFFGPGTRLTVL.

J is TRBJ2-3 and V is TRBV3-1 (or the pseudogene TRBV3-2), with 7 positions matching TRBD2. CDR1 and CDR2 from the germline V gene are LGHDT and YNNKEL (reference sequence). With 6 bases clipped from V and 5 bases from J, the junction kept 5 bases outside the gene matches. This CDR3 region has 13 residues. The CDR3 loop is CASRGGAGDTQYF. For the CDR3, the DNA is TGTGCCAGCAGGGGAGGGGCAGGAGATACGCAGTATTTT.

This chain links TRBV6-5 with TRBJ2-1; 8 bases agree with TRBD2. The CDR3 has 12 amino acids. V lost 7 bases to trimming and J lost 14 bases; unmatched junction nucleotides: 10. Per the germline V gene, CDR1 is MNHEY and CDR2 is SVGAGI. CDR3: CASNSPGRGEFF. DNA for the CDR3: TGTGCCAGCAACTCCCCTGGGCGGGGGGAGTTCTTC.

This rearrangement joins TRBV12-3 or TRBV12-4 to TRBJ2-2; D call uncertain. CDR3 length: 12 amino acids. V was clipped by 6 bases and J by 2 bases, with 4 bases between them. This CDR3 is CASSLNTGELFF. CDR3 sequence (DNA): TGTGCCAGCAGCCTAAACACCGGGGAGCTGTTTTTT.

The V and J genes are TRBV19 and TRBJ2-7; 9 bases match TRBD1. Per germline, CDR1 LNHDA and CDR2 SQIVND (reference sequence). The CDR3 contains 15 residues. The ends lost 3 bases at V and 6 bases at J; junction bases unmatched: 9. The CDR3 loop reads CASSMGQGLKGEQYF. The CDR3 coding sequence is TGTGCCAGTAGTATGGGACAGGGCCTGAAGGGCGAGCAGTACTTC.

The V gene is TRBV6-1, the J gene TRBJ1-2; the D gene is possibly TRBD1 (6 bases). Germline V gene sequence: CDR1 MNHNS, CDR2 SASEGT. The CDR3 is 16 amino acids. V was shortened by 1 base and J by 8 bases, with 20 bases between the two germline ends. CDR3 region: CASSEGGQGRFPGYTF. The CDR3 DNA sequence: TGTGCCAGCAGTGAAGGGGGGCAGGGGCGGTTCCCCGGCTACACCTTC.

This chain joins TRBV4-2 and TRBJ1-5; no clear D gene. V was clipped by 0 bases and J by 9 bases, with 15 bases between them. The CDR3 covers 15 residues. Looked up from germline, CDR1 is LGHNA and CDR2 is YNFKEQ. This CDR3 is CASSQDRGGQTPQHF. Here the CDR3 DNA reads TGTGCCAGCAGCCAAGATCGCGGAGGCCAGACGCCCCAGCATTTT.

V is TRBV6-1 and J is TRBJ2-3, with 8 bases aligning to TRBD1. Germline trimming cut 3 bases from V and 8 bases from J; bases unmatched to any gene: 4. Germline CDR1 reads MNHNS; CDR2 reads SASEGT. The CDR3 length is 13 residues. The CDR3 is CASSEQGAPTQYF. DNA for the CDR3: TGTGCCAGCAGTGAGCAGGGGGCGCCTACGCAGTATTTT.